The 28 T cell receptor beta chains reported below all come from one sample, sequenced in a study of beta chain features in type 1 diabetes. Of the isolated RNA, all was reverse transcribed, and so the sequenced material was expressed TCRB transcripts. The protocol was immunoSEQ multiplex PCR, while the TCRdb copy is restricted to in-frame clones and leaves out a portion. Of under 900,000 clones listed, around a sixth were seen once; the top ten hold 0.02% to 0.03%. The specimen was naive CD4+ T cells from blood. These receptors came from a woman aged 18-29 years in good health.

This rearrangement joins TRBV19 to TRBJ2-7, with 9 bases lining up with TRBD2. Germline V CDR1 and CDR2: LNHDA, SQIVND (reference sequence). With 6 bases clipped from V and 2 bases from J, the junction kept 5 bases outside the gene matches. This CDR3 region has 14 residues. CDR3 residues: CASRRAGGTYEQYF. The CDR3 DNA is TGTGCCAGTAGAAGAGCGGGAGGAACCTACGAGCAGTACTTC.

This clone has only a few counts. The V gene is TRBV28, the J gene TRBJ2-1; 12 bases are shared with TRBD2. V lost 6 bases, J lost 7 bases, and 10 bases stayed unmatched. The CDR3 loop spans 16 amino acids. CDR1 MDHEN and CDR2 SYDVKM come from the germline V gene. CDR3 protein: CASRSPGTSGFNEQFF. CDR3 DNA: TGTGCCAGCAGAAGTCCCGGGACTAGCGGGTTTAATGAGCAGTTCTTC.

This chain connects TRBV7-8 to TRBJ1-4; 12 bases fit TRBD1. The CDR3 totals 16 residues. After removal of 5 bases from V and 11 bases from J, the junction contained 12 bases not matched to a gene. CDR1 is SGHVS and CDR2 is FQNEAQ in the germline V gene. The CDR3 bases are TGTGCCAGCAGCACGTACCGGGACAGGGGGCTACAGAAACTGTTTTTT. Protein product: CASSTYRDRGLQKLFF.

This chain links TRBV15 with TRBJ2-7, with D unresolved. Per the germline V gene, CDR1 is LNHNV and CDR2 is YYDKDF (reference sequence). Trimming removed 1 base at V and 3 bases at J, with 19 bases between. The CDR3 loop spans 17 amino acids. CDR3 DNA sequence: TGTGCCACCAGCAGAGCGAGGACCGGAGTGATGGGCTACGAGCAGTACTTC. Its protein is CATSRARTGVMGYEQYF.

As to this clone: This sample also contains other DNA sequences that code for the same CDR3. The V call is TRBV14, the J call TRBJ2-5, with D possibly being TRBD1 or TRBD2 (5 bases each). Trimming cost V 2 bases and J 4 bases, with 14 bases left between them. Looked up from germline, CDR1 is SGHDN and CDR2 is FVKESK. The CDR3 sequence is 15 residues long. The CDR3 region is CASSQRGRWGETQYF. DNA of the CDR3: TGTGCCAGCAGCCAACGGGGACGGTGGGGAGAGACCCAGTACTTC.

The chain employs TRBV18 and TRBJ2-5, with D tentatively TRBD1 (6 bases). CDR3 size: 16 residues. CDR1 is KGHSH, CDR2 LQKENI, per germline. Trimming cost V 2 bases and J 6 bases, with 19 bases left between them. The DNA for the CDR3 is TGTGCCAGCTCACCAGGGACAACAACCGGATTCCAGACCCAGTACTTC. As protein: CASSPGTTTGFQTQYF.

CDR3 residues: CASSPLVSSSGSGSYEQYF. The CDR3 DNA reads TGTGCCAGCAGTCCTCTAGTTAGTAGTAGCGGGAGTGGTTCCTACGAGCAGTACTTC. V is TRBV27 and J is TRBJ2-7, with 9 bases that match TRBD2. CDR3 length: 19 residues. V dropped 5 bases and J dropped 1; count of bases not matched to a gene: 18. Germline V gene lookup returns CDR1 MNHEY and CDR2 SMNVEV (reference sequence).

J is TRBJ1-4 and V is TRBV28, with TRBD1 identical over 9 bases. The ends lost 3 bases at V and 5 bases at J; junction bases unmatched: 7. In germline, CDR1 is MDHEN, CDR2 SYDVKM. This CDR3 spans 16 amino acids. CDR3 region: CASSLDRGFSNEKLFF. CDR3 DNA: TGTGCCAGCAGTTTGGACAGGGGATTTTCCAATGAAAAACTGTTTTTT.

The sample holds a few counts of this clone. The chain employs TRBV21-1 and TRBJ2-1; TRBD1 is the table's D call and was not checked against the DNA. TRBV21-1 is given as a pseudogene. This CDR3 has 18 residues. CDR3 sequence: CASSARNEAQGGYNEQFF. The CDR3 bases are TGTGCCAGCAGCGCCAGAAATGAGGCGCAGGGGGGCTACAATGAGCAGTTCTTC.

The chain carries TRBV10-3 and TRBJ2-3; a possible D gene is TRBD2 (6 bases). The CDR3 extends over 13 amino acids. Trimming took 8 bases from V and 0 from J, leaving 9 bases between them. Per the germline V gene, CDR1 is ENHRY and CDR2 is SYGVKD. The CDR3 nucleotides read TGTGCCATCCGGGACTCAAGCACAGATACGCAGTATTTT. Encoded protein: CAIRDSSTDTQYF.

A few counts support this clone. The chain has TRBV6-6 and TRBJ2-1; TRBD2 matches at 9 bases. V gave up 4 bases and J gave up 6 bases; unmatched junction bases: 10. CDR3 length: 16 residues. CDR1 and CDR2 (germline): MNHNY, SVGAGI (reference sequence). CDR3 DNA sequence: TGTGCCAGCAGTTCCCCCATAGCGGGAGATCGCAATGAGCAGTTCTTC. It translates to CASSSPIAGDRNEQFF.

This clone came up a few times. The chain carries TRBV9 and TRBJ2-2; D might be TRBD2 (5 bases). Germline CDR1 is SGDLS and CDR2 is YYNGEE. The CDR3 is 15 residues long. V was clipped by 2 bases and J by 3 bases, with 11 bases between them. CDR3 residues: CASSVREGDTGELFF. The CDR3 DNA reads TGTGCCAGCAGCGTTCGCGAGGGAGACACCGGGGAGCTGTTTTTT. Based on the CDR3 plus reference TRBV9 and TRBJ2-2, the full variable domain is DSGVTQTPKHLITATGQRVTLRCSPRSGDLSVYWYQQSLDQGLQFLIQYYNGEERAKGNILERFSAQQFPDLHSELNLSSLELGDSALYFCASSVREGDTGELFFGEGSRLTVL.

The genes are TRBV7-2 and TRBJ2-1; 7 positions match TRBD1. Germline V gene sequence: CDR1 SGHTA, CDR2 FQGNSA. J lost 4 bases, V lost 5 bases, and 8 bases had no gene match. This CDR3 is built from 15 residues. CDR3 bases: TGTGCCAGCAGCCAGGGGGTGGGAGTTTACAATGAGCAGTTCTTC. Protein product: CASSQGVGVYNEQFF.

This clone was counted a few times. The gene calls are TRBV5-1 and TRBJ1-2; D remains ambiguous. Germline values: CDR1 SGHRS, CDR2 YFSETQ. The CDR3 is made up of 14 amino acids. Trimming left V 6 bases short and J 2 bases short, with 14 bases between. The CDR3, as DNA: TGCGCCAGCACCCCGACGGGAGGGAACTATGGCTACACCTTC. Amino acid sequence: CASTPTGGNYGYTF.

About this clone: In the same sample, other DNA sequences code for this CDR3. This chain links TRBV7-9 with TRBJ1-3, with a weak D call TRBD1 (6 bases). Germline assignment: CDR1 SEHNR and CDR2 FQNEAQ (reference sequence). V lost 5 bases and J 0 bases, leaving 11 bases between the germline ends. The CDR3 is 15 residues long. The CDR3 loop reads CASSPRGSSGNTIYF. The CDR3 bases are TGTGCCAGCAGCCCGAGGGGGAGCTCTGGAAACACCATATATTTT.

The chain joins TRBV6-1 to TRBJ2-1; possibly TRBD2 for D (6 bases). V was shortened by 6 bases and J by 10 bases, with 16 bases between the two germline ends. Looked up from germline, CDR1 is MNHNS and CDR2 is SASEGT. CDR3 length: 13 residues. CDR3 loop: CASRARLGQEQFF. In nucleotides, the CDR3 is TGTGCCAGCAGGGCCAGACTAGGGCAAGAGCAGTTCTTC.

This clone was detected once. The chain recombines TRBV28 with TRBJ2-1; 10 bases line up with TRBD2. Germline V gives CDR1 MDHEN, CDR2 SYDVKM. After removal of 5 bases from V and 2 bases from J, the junction contained 6 bases not matched to a gene. The CDR3 covers 16 residues. The CDR3 DNA is TGTGCCAGCAGTCCCCACCTAGCGGGAGCCTACAATGAGCAGTTCTTC. This gives the protein CASSPHLAGAYNEQFF.

The rearrangement joins TRBV29-1 to TRBJ2-7; weak D call: TRBD1 (6 bases). Germline lookup yields CDR1 SQVTM and CDR2 ANQGSEA. This CDR3 has 12 residues. Trimming shortened V by 3 bases and J by 6 bases, and 12 bases separated the two germline ends. The DNA of the CDR3 is TGCAGCGTTGACAGGGGTCAAGGCGAGCAGTACTTC. This codes for CSVDRGQGEQYF.

This clone was detected only a few times. The rearrangement links TRBV29-1 to TRBJ2-1; 12 bases are a match to TRBD1. With 5 bases clipped from V and 1 base from J, the junction kept 6 bases outside the gene matches. There are 16 residues in the CDR3. The V gene's germline CDR1 is SQVTM and CDR2 ANQGSEA. The CDR3 nucleotides are TGCAGCGTTTTGGGACAGGGGGCAGTTTCCTACAATGAGCAGTTCTTC. Translating it yields CSVLGQGAVSYNEQFF.

To note about this clone: At the DNA level, this CDR3 is encoded by other sequences in the same sample as well. The genes are TRBV5-1 and TRBJ2-1, with D maybe TRBD2 (5 bases). This CDR3 is 13 amino acids long. Germline-derived CDR1 and CDR2 are SGHRS and YFSETQ. The V gene lost 4 bases and the J gene lost 7 bases, with 12 bases spanning the gap. In DNA, the CDR3 is TGCGCCAGCAGCCTGGGCGGGCGGAATGAGCAGTTCTTC. Its translation: CASSLGGRNEQFF.

The chain couples TRBV11-2 to TRBJ1-5, with no clear D. The CDR3 consists of 14 residues. Trimming removed 0 bases at V and 3 bases at J, with 6 bases between. Per germline, CDR1 SGHAT and CDR2 FQNNGV. CDR3 residues: CASSLDRYNQPQHF. The CDR3 nucleotides read TGTGCCAGCAGCTTAGACAGGTACAATCAGCCCCAGCATTTT.

The CDR3: CASSVTAGNIQYF. CDR3 coding DNA: TGTGCCAGCAGCGTAACCGCTGGGAACATTCAGTACTTC. The rearrangement uses TRBV9 and TRBJ2-4; no clear D gene. V was clipped by 1 base and J by 7 bases, with 9 bases between them. The germline gives CDR1 SGDLS, CDR2 YYNGEE. The CDR3 is made up of 13 amino acids.

This chain joins TRBV28 and TRBJ2-7; D remains ambiguous. Trimming pared 5 bases from V and 4 bases from J, leaving 9 bases between. Germline V gives CDR1 MDHEN, CDR2 SYDVKM. The CDR3 extends over 12 amino acids. As DNA, the CDR3 is TGTGCCAGCAGTGGGTACAGATACGAGCAGTACTTC. This translates into CASSGYRYEQYF.

The CDR3 DNA is TGTGCCACCTCATTAGGTAGGCTAGCAGGCACCGGGGAGCTGTTTTTT. Protein sequence: CATSLGRLAGTGELFF. The chain has TRBV15 and TRBJ2-2; possibly TRBD2 for D (5 bases). Germline V gene data show CDR1 as LNHNV and CDR2 as YYDKDF (reference sequence). Between the trimmed V and J ends, which lost 8 bases and 4 bases, there was a span of 20 bases. The CDR3 has 16 residues.

CDR3 region: CASSQSPLAGATNTGELFF. The DNA for the CDR3 is TGCGCCAGCAGCCAATCCCCCCTCGCGGGAGCAACGAACACCGGGGAGCTGTTTTTT. V and J are TRBV4-1 and TRBJ2-2; 7 bases map to TRBD2. Trimming removed 2 bases from V and 0 bases from J; junction bases left unmatched: 12. The CDR3 runs to 19 residues. The V gene's germline CDR1 is MGHRA and CDR2 YSYEKL.

The J gene is TRBJ2-5, the V gene TRBV4-2; D is undetermined. The CDR3 contains 15 residues. V was trimmed by 5 bases and J by 1 base, leaving 14 bases between them. The V gene's germline CDR1 is LGHNA and CDR2 YNFKEQ. CDR3 nucleotides: TGTGCCAGCAGCTCCACCGACACTCTCCAAGAGACCCAGTACTTC. Its translation is CASSSTDTLQETQYF.

This clone was detected only a few times. V usage is TRBV19 and J usage is TRBJ2-3; TRBD1 agrees at 7 bases. Germline loops: CDR1 LNHDA, CDR2 SQIVND (reference sequence). This CDR3 contains 17 residues. With 3 bases clipped from V and 4 bases from J, the junction kept 13 bases outside the gene matches. CDR3 nucleotide sequence: TGTGCCAGTAGTATCCCACGCATAGGGGGCCTGGCAGATACGCAGTATTTT. Its protein product is CASSIPRIGGLADTQYF. The full variable domain, with the rest looked up from reference TRBV19 and TRBJ2-3, is DGGITQSPKYLFRKEGQNVTLSCEQNLNHDAMYWYRQDPGQGLRLIYYSQIVNDFQKGDIAEGYSVSREKKESFPLTVTSAQKNPTAFYLCASSIPRIGGLADTQYFGPGTRLTVL.

V usage is TRBV27 and J usage is TRBJ2-7; D gene unclear. The CDR3 runs 17 residues. The V end was cut by 3 bases, the J end by 7 bases, with 25 bases between. CDR1 MNHEY and CDR2 SMNVEV come from the germline V gene (reference sequence). The CDR3 nucleotides read TGTGCCAGCAGTTTTCCCTTACCAAAACCCCTCCTTGGGGAGCAGTACTTC. Translating it yields CASSFPLPKPLLGEQYF.